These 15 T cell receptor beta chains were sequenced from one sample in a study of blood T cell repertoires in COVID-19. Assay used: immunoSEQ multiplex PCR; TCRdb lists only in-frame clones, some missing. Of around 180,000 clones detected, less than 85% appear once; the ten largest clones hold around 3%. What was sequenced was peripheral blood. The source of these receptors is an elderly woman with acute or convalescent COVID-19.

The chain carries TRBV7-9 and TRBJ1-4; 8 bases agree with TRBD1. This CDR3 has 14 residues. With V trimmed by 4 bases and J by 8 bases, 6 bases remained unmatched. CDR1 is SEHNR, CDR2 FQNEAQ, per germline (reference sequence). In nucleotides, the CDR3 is TGTGCCAGCAGCTACGGACAGGGTTTCGAAAAACTGTTTTTT. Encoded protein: CASSYGQGFEKLFF.

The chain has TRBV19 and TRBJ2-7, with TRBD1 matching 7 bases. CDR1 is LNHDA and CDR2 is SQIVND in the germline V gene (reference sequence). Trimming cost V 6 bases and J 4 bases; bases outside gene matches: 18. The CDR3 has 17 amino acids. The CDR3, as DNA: TGTGCCAGTAGCAAACGTCAGGGGGTTGGAAGGTTGTACGAGCAGTACTTC. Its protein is CASSKRQGVGRLYEQYF.

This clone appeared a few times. The CDR3 sequence is CASSSVLSGISYNEQFF. DNA for the CDR3: TGTGCCAGCAGTTCCGTACTAAGCGGGATATCCTACAATGAGCAGTTCTTC. This chain joins TRBV13 and TRBJ2-1, with 7 positions matching TRBD2. V lost 6 bases, J lost 1 base, and 12 bases stayed unmatched. This CDR3 has 17 residues. Germline CDR1 reads PRHDT; CDR2 reads FYEKMQ (reference sequence).

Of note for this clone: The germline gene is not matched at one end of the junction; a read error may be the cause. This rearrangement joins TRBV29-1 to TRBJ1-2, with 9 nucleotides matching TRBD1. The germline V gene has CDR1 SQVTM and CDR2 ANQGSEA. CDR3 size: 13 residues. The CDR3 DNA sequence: TGCAGCGTTCCCGGACAGGGGCCATCCGGGTTAGCCTTC. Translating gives CSVPGQGPSGLAF.

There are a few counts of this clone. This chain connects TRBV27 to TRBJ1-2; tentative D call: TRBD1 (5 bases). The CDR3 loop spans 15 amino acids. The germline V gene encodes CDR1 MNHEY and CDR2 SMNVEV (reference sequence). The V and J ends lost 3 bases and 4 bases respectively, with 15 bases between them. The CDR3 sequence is CASSFRAAGGYGYTF. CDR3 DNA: TGTGCCAGCAGTTTTAGGGCGGCCGGGGGCTATGGCTACACCTTC.

CDR3 protein: CASSIGGGQGGEKLFF. In nucleotides, the CDR3 is TGTGCCAGTAGTATAGGAGGAGGACAGGGTGGCGAAAAACTGTTTTTT. This chain links TRBV19 with TRBJ1-4, with 8 bases aligning to TRBD1. V was pared by 1 base and J by 8 bases, with 9 bases of the junction left unmatched. Germline assignment: CDR1 LNHDA and CDR2 SQIVND (reference sequence). The CDR3 sequence is 16 residues long.

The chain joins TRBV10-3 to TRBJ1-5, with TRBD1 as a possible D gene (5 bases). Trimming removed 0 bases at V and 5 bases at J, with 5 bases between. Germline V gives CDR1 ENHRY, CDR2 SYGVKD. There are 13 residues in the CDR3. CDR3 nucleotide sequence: TGTGCCATCAGTGAGTCGACAGATCAGCCCCAGCATTTT. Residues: CAISESTDQPQHF.

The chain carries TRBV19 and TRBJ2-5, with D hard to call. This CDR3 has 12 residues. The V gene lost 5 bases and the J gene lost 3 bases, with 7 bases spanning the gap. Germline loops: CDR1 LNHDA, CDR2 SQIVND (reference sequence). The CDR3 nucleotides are TGTGCCAGTAGTGCGGTGGAAGAGACCCAGTACTTC. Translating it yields CASSAVEETQYF.

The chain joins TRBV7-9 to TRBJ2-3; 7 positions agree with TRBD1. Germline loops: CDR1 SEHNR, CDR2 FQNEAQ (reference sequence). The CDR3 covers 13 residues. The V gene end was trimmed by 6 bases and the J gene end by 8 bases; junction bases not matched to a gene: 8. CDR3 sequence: CASRTDRAFTQYF. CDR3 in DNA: TGTGCCAGCAGAACAGACAGGGCTTTTACGCAGTATTTT. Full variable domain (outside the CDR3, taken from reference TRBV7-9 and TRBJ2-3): DTGVSQNPRHKITKRGQNVTFRCDPISEHNRLYWYRQTLGQGPEFLTYFQNEAQLEKSRLLSDRFSAERPKGSFSTLEIQRTEQGDSAMYLCASRTDRAFTQYFGPGTRLTVL.

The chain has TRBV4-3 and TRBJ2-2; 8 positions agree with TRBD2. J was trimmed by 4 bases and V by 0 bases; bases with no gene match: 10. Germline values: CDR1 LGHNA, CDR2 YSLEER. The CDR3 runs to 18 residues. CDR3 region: CASSQESPLAEPTGELFF. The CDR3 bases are TGCGCCAGCAGCCAAGAGTCGCCACTAGCGGAACCCACCGGGGAGCTGTTTTTT.

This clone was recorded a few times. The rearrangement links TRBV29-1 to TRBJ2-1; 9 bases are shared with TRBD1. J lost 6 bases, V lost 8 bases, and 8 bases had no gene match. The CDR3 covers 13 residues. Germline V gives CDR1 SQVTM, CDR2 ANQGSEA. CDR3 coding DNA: TGCAGCACCCGGGACAGGGTCATCAATGAGCAGTTCTTC. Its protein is CSTRDRVINEQFF.

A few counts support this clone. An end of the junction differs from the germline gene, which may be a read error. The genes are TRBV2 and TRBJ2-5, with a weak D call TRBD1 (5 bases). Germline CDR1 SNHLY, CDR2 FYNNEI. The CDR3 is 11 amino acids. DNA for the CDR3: TGTGCCAGCAAAGACAGATCCCTCCCCAACTTC. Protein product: CASKDRSLPNF.

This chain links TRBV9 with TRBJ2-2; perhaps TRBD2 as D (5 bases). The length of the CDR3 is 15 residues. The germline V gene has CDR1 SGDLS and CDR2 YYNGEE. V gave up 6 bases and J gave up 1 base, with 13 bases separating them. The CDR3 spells CASKRAEENTGELFF. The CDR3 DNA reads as TGTGCCAGCAAGAGGGCGGAGGAGAACACCGGGGAGCTGTTTTTT.

DNA for the CDR3: TGTGCCACCGCTAGGGGAATGGATGAAAAACTGTTTTTT. It translates to CATARGMDEKLFF. This chain joins TRBV2 and TRBJ1-4, with D possibly matching TRBD1 (5 bases). CDR3 length: 13 amino acids. Germline V CDR1 and CDR2: SNHLY, FYNNEI. V lost 10 bases, J lost 6 bases, and 15 bases lay in between. The full variable domain, with the rest looked up from reference TRBV2 and TRBJ1-4, is EPEVTQTPSHQVTQMGQEVILRCVPISNHLYFYWYRQILGQKVEFLVSFYNNEISEKSEIFDDQFSVERPDGSNFTLKIRSTKLEDSAMYFCATARGMDEKLFFGSGTQLSVL.

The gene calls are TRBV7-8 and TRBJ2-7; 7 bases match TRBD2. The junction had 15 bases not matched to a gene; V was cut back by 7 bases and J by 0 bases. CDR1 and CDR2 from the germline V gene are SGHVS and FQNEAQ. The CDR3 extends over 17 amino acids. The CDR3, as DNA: TGTGCCAGCAACGACCCCCGCCGGGGACTAAGCTCCTACGAGCAGTACTTC. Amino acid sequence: CASNDPRRGLSSYEQYF.